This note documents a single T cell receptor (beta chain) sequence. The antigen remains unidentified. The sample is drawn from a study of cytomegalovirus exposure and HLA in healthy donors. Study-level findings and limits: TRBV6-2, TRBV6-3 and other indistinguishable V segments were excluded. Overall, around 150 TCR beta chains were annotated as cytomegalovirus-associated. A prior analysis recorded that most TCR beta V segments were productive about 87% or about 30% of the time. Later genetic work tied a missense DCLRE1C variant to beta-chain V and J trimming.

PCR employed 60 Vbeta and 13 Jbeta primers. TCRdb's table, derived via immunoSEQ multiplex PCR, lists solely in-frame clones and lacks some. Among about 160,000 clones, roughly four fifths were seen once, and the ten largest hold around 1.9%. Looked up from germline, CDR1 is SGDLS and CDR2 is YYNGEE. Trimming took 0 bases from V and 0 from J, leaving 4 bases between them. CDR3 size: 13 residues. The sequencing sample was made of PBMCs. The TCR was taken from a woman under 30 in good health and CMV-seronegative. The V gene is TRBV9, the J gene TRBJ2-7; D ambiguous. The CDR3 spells CASSVGDSYEQYF. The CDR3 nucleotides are TGTGCCAGCAGCGTAGGCGACTCCTACGAGCAGTACTTC.